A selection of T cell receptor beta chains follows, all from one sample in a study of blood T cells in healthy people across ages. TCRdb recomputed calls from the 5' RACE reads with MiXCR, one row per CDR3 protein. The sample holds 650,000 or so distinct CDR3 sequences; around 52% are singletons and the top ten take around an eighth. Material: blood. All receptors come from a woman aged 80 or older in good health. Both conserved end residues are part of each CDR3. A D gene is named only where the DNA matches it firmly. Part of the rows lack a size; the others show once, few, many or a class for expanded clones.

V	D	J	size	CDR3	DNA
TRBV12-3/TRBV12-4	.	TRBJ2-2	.	CASRPPGGELFF	TGTGCCAGCAGGCCTCCTGGGGGGGAGCTGTTTTTT
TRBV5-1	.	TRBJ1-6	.	CASSLDGDSPLHF	TGCGCCAGCAGCTTGGATGGGGATTCACCCCTCCACTTT
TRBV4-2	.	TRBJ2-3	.	CASSQELIADTQYF	TGTGCCAGCAGCCAAGAACTAATTGCAGATACGCAGTATTTT
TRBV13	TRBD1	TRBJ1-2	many	CASSILQGKGYTF	TGTGCCAGCAGCATCCTACAGGGGAAAGGCTACACCTTC
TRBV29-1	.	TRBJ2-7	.	CSVLIGSYEQYF	TGCAGCGTCCTGATAGGGTCCTACGAGCAGTACTTC
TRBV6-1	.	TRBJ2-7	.	CASSLTEFSYEQYF	TGTGCCAGTTCCCTGACGGAGTTCTCCTACGAGCAGTACTTC
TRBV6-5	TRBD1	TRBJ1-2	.	CASRTGNNYGYTF	TGTGCCAGCCGGACAGGGAATAACTATGGCTACACCTTC
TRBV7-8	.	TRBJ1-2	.	CASSLAPQNYGYTF	TGTGCCAGCAGCTTAGCGCCACAGAACTATGGCTACACCTTC
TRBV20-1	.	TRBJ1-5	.	CSARELLRPQHF	TGCAGTGCTAGAGAGCTGCTTCGGCCCCAGCATTTT
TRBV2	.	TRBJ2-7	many	CASGRGGVTYEQYF	TGTGCCAGCGGACGCGGCGGGGTTACCTACGAGCAGTACTTC
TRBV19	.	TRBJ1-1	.	CASSIRSDTEAFF	TGTGCCAGTAGTATTAGATCAGACACTGAAGCTTTCTTT
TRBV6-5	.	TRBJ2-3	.	CASSKHGYSTDTQYF	TGTGCCAGCAGTAAACACGGCTACAGCACAGATACGCAGTATTTT
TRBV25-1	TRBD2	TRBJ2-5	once	CASSVLAGGPETQYF	TGTGCCAGCAGTGTATTAGCGGGAGGGCCGGAGACCCAGTACTTC
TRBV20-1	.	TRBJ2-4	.	CSDVGGLLAKNIQYF	TGCAGTGATGTTGGCGGGTTACTAGCCAAAAACATTCAGTACTTC
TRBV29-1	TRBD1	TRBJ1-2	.	CSVSGTGVGGYTF	TGCAGCGTTTCCGGGACAGGGGTTGGCGGCTACACCTTC
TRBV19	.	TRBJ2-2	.	CASFQGGTGELFF	TGTGCCAGTTTCCAGGGGGGGACCGGGGAGCTGTTTTTT
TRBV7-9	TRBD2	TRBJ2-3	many	CASSPGTSGSLHTQYF	TGTGCCAGCAGCCCAGGGACTAGCGGGAGTTTACATACGCAGTATTTT
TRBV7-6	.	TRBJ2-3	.	CASRKWSPGGLGDTQYF	TGTGCCAGCAGGAAGTGGTCCCCGGGGGGCCTTGGAGATACGCAGTATTTT
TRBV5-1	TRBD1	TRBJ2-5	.	CASSPGTANQPQYF	TGCGCCAGCAGCCCCGGGACAGCTAATCAGCCCCAGTACTTC
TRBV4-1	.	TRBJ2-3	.	CASSQSTRADTQYF	TGCGCCAGCAGCCAATCCACTAGAGCAGATACGCAGTATTTT
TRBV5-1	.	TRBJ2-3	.	CASSPPVDTTDTQYF	TGCGCCAGCAGCCCCCCCGTTGACACCACAGATACGCAGTATTTT
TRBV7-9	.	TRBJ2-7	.	CASSLAQGYNPYEQYF	TGTGCCAGCAGCTTAGCACAGGGATACAATCCCTACGAGCAGTACTTC
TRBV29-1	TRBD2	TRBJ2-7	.	CSVEEGAGGGYEQYF	TGCAGCGTTGAAGAAGGTGCGGGAGGGGGTTACGAGCAGTACTTC
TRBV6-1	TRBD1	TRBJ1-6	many	CASSGDRARSYNSPLHF	TGTGCCAGCAGTGGAGACAGGGCCCGCTCCTATAATTCACCCCTCCACTTT
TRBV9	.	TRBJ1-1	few	CASSGGGDTEAFF	TGTGCCAGCAGCGGAGGGGGGGACACTGAAGCTTTCTTT
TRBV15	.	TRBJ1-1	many	CATTGSATEAFF	TGTGCCACCACAGGGTCGGCCACTGAAGCTTTCTTT
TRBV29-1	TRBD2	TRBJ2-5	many	CSGNWGRGTQYF	TGCAGCGGAAACTGGGGGAGGGGGACCCAGTACTTC
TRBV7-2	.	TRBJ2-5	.	CASSYLAFQETQYF	TGTGCCAGCAGCTATCTAGCGTTCCAAGAGACCCAGTACTTC
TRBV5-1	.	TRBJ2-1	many	CASSLDGYNEQFF	TGCGCCAGCAGCTTGGATGGGTACAATGAGCAGTTCTTC
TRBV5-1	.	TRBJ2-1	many	CASSLLGTSGMGQFF	TGCGCCAGCAGCCTTCTCGGGACCTCGGGTATGGGGCAGTTCTTC
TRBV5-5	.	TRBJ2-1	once	CASSGIRPNEQFF	TGTGCCAGCAGCGGCATACGGCCAAATGAGCAGTTCTTC
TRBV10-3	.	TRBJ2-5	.	CAIRMGGQETQYF	TGTGCCATCAGGATGGGGGGCCAGGAGACCCAGTACTTC
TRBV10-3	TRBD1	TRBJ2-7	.	CAIGQDTYEQYF	TGTGCCATCGGACAGGACACCTACGAGCAGTACTTC
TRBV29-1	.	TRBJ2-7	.	CSVGRNSYEQYF	TGCAGCGTTGGCCGTAACAGCTACGAGCAGTACTTC
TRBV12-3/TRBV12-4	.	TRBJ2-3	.	CASSFSGFTDTEYF	TGTGCCAGCAGTTTCAGCGGATTCACAGATACGGAGTATTTT
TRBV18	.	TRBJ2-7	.	CASSPGGVNYEQYF	TGTGCCAGCTCACCAGGAGGGGTCAACTACGAGCAGTACTTC
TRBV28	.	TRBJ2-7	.	CATRRRSYEQYF	TGTGCAACCAGACGGAGGTCCTACGAGCAGTACTTC
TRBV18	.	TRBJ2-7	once	CASSPDRQQYF	TGTGCCAGCTCACCCGATCGGCAGCAGTACTTC
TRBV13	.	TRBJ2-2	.	CASSLGGIGELFF	TGTGCCAGCAGCTTAGGTGGGATCGGGGAGCTGTTTTTT
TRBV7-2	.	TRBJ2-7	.	CASSLVGDTSYEQYF	TGTGCCAGCAGCTTAGTCGGTGACACCTCCTACGAGCAGTACTTC
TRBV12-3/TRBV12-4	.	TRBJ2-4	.	CASSKGDIQYF	TGTGCCAGCAGTAAAGGGGACATTCAGTACTTC
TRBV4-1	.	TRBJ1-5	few	CASSQTPDSNQPQHF	TGCGCCAGCAGCCAGACACCGGATAGCAATCAGCCCCAGCATTTT
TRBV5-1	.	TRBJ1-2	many	CASSLGAANYGYTF	TGCGCCAGCAGCTTGGGGGCCGCTAACTATGGCTACACCTTC
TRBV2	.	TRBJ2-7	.	CASSPRFGTQGSHYEQYF	TGTGCCAGCAGTCCTCGTTTTGGGACCCAGGGAAGTCACTACGAGCAGTACTTC
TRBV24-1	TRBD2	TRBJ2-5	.	CATSPRDYEETQYF	TGTGCCACCAGTCCCCGGGACTACGAAGAGACCCAGTACTTC
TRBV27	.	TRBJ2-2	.	CASKVKRNTGELFF	TGTGCCAGCAAAGTCAAGAGGAACACCGGGGAGCTGTTTTTT